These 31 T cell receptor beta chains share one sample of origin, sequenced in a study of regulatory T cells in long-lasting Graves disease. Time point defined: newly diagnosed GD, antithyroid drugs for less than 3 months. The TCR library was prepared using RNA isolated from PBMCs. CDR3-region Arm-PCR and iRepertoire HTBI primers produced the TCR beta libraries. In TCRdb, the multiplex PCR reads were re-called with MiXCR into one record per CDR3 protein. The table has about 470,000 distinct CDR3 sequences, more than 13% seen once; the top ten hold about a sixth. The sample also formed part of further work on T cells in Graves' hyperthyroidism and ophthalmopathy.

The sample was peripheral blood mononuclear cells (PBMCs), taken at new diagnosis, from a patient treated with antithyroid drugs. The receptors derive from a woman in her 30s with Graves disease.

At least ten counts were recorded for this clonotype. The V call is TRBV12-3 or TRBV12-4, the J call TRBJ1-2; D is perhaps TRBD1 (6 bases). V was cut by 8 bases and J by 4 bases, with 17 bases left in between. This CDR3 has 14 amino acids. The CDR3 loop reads CASYAGGTPYGYTF. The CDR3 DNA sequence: TGTGCCAGCTACGCTGGGGGGACACCCTATGGCTACACCTTC.

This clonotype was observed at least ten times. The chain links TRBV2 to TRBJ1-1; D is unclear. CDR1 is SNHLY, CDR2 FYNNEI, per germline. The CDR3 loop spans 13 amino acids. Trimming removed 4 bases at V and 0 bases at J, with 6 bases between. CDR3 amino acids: CASSGHLNTEAFF. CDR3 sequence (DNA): TGTGCCAGCAGTGGGCATCTGAACACTGAAGCTTTCTTT.

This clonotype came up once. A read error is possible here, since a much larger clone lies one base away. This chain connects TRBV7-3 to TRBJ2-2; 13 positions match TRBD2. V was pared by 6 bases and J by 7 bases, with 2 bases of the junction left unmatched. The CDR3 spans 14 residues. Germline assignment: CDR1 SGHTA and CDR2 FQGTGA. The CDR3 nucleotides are TGTGCCAGCAGTTGGACTAGCGGGGGCGGGGAGCTGTTTTTT. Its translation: CASSWTSGGGELFF.

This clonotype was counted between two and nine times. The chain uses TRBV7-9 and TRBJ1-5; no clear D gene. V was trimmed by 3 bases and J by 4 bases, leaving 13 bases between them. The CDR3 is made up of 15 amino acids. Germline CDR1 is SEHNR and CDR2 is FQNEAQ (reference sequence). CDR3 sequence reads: CASSFGAAGNQPQHF. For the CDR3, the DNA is TGTGCCAGCAGCTTTGGCGCGGCGGGGAATCAGCCCCAGCATTTT.

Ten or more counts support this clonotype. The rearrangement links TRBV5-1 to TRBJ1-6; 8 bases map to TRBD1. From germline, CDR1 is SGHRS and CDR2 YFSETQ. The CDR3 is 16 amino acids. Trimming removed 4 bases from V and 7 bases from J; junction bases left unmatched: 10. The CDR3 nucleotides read TGCGCCAGCAGCGGGGCTCTGGGACAGGCGAATTCACCCCTCCACTTT. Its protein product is CASSGALGQANSPLHF.

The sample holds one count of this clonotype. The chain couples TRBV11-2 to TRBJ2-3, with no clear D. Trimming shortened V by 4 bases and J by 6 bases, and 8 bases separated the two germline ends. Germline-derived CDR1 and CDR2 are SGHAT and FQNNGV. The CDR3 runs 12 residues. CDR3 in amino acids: CASSWDRDTQYF. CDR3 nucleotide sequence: TGTGCCAGCAGCTGGGATAGGGATACGCAGTATTTT.

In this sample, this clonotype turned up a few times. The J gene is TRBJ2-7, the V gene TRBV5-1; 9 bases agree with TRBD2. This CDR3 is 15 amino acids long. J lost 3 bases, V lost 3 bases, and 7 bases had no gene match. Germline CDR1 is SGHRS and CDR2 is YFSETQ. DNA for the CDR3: TGCGCCAGCAGCTCGCCGGGACTAGCAAACTACGAGCAGTACTTC. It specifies CASSSPGLANYEQYF.

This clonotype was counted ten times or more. CDR3 bases: TGCGCCAGCAGCCCCGCGAGTAGTCACTACGAGCAGTACTTC. Amino acid sequence: CASSPASSHYEQYF. The chain combines TRBV5-1 with TRBJ2-7; D remains unclear. Trimming stripped 4 bases from V and 3 bases from J, with 14 bases between. This CDR3 spans 14 amino acids. Germline CDR1 reads SGHRS; CDR2 reads YFSETQ.

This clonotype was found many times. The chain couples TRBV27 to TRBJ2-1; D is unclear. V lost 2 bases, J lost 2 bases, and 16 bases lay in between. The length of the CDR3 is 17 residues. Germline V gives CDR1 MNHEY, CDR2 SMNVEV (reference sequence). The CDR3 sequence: CASSLGPYSGPYNEQFF. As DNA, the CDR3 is TGTGCCAGCAGTTTAGGCCCCTATAGTGGTCCCTACAATGAGCAGTTCTTC.

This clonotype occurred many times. CDR3 DNA: TGTGCCAGCACCGCGGGCACAGATACGCAGTATTTT. The encoded protein is CASTAGTDTQYF. V and J are TRBV11-2 and TRBJ2-3; no firm D call. The CDR3 extends over 12 amino acids. Germline loops: CDR1 SGHAT, CDR2 FQNNGV. V lost 7 bases and J lost 1, with 6 bases in between.

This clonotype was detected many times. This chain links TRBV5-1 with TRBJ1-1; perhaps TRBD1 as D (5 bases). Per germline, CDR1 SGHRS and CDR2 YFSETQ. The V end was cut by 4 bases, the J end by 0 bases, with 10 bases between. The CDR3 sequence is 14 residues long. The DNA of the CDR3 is TGCGCCAGCAGCCTACAGGAGATGAACACTGAAGCTTTCTTT. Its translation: CASSLQEMNTEAFF.

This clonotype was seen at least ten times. CDR3 DNA: TGTGCCACCAGTGACCCAGCGGGAGGGCCTCGGGAGACCCAGTACTTC. Translated: CATSDPAGGPRETQYF. The V and J genes are TRBV24-1 and TRBJ2-5, with 10 positions matching TRBD2. Germline V gives CDR1 KGHDR, CDR2 SFDVKD. This CDR3 is 16 amino acids long. After removal of 4 bases from V and 5 bases from J, the junction contained 9 bases not matched to a gene.

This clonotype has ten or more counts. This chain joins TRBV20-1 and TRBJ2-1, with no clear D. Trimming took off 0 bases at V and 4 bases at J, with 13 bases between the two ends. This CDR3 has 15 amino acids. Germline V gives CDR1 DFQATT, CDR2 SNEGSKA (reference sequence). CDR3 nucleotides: TGCAGTGCTAGAGATCTGCCTCGAACTTACAATGAGCAGTTCTTC. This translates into CSARDLPRTYNEQFF.

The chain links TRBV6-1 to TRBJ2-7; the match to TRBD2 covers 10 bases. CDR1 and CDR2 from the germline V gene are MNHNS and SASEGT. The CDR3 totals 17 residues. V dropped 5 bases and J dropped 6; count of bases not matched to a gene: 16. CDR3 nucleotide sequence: TGTGCCAGCAGTACCCCGGGGGCTAGCGGGAGAGGGGCCGAGCAGTACTTC. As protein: CASSTPGASGRGAEQYF.

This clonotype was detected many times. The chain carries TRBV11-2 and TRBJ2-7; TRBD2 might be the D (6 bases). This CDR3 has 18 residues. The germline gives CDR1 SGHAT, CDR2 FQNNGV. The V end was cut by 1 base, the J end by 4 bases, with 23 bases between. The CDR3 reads CASSLGVLSSVRSYEQYF. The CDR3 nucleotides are TGTGCCAGCAGCTTAGGAGTGTTGTCTAGCGTTCGCTCATACGAGCAGTACTTC. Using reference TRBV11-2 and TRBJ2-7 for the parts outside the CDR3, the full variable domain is EAGVAQSPRYKIIEKRQSVAFWCNPISGHATLYWYQQILGQGPKLLIQFQNNGVVDDSQLPKDRFSAERLKGVDSTLKIQPAKLEDSAVYLCASSLGVLSSVRSYEQYFGPGTRLTVT.

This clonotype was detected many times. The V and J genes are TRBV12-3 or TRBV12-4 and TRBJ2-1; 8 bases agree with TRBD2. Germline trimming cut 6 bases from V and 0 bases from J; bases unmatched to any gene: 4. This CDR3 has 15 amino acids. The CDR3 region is CASRGSGSSYNEQFF. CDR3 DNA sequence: TGTGCCAGCAGGGGCAGCGGGAGCTCCTACAATGAGCAGTTCTTC.

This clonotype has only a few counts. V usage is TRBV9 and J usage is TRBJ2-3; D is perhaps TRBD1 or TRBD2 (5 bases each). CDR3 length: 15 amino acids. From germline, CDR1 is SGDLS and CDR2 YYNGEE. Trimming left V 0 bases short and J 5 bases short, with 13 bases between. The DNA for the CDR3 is TGTGCCAGCAGCGTAGCGGACCTTGGGGGAGATACGCAGTATTTT. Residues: CASSVADLGGDTQYF.

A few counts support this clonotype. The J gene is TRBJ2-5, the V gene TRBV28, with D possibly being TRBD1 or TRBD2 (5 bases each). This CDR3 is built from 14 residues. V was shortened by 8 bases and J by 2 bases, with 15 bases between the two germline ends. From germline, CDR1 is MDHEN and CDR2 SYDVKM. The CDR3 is CASVTGADQETQYF. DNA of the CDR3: TGTGCCAGCGTCACCGGGGCAGATCAAGAGACCCAGTACTTC.

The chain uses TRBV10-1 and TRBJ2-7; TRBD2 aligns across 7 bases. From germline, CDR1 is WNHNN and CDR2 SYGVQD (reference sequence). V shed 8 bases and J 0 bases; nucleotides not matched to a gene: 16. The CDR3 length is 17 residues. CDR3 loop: CASLGLVRAFGSYEQYF. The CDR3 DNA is TGCGCCAGCCTCGGACTAGTTCGAGCCTTTGGCTCCTACGAGCAGTACTTC.

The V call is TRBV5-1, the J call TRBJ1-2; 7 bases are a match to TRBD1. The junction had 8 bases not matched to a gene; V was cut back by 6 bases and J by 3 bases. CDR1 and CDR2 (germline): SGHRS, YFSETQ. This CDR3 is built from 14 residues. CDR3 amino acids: CASNRQGGDYGYTF. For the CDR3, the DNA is TGCGCCAGCAACCGACAGGGCGGGGACTATGGCTACACCTTC.

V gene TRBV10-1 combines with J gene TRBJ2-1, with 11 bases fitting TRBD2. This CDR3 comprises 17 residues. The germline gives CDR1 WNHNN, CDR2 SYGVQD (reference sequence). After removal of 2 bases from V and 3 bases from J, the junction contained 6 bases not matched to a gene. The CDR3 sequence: CASSERSSGRYYNEQFF. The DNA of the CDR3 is TGCGCCAGCAGTGAGAGGTCTAGCGGGAGGTACTACAATGAGCAGTTCTTC.

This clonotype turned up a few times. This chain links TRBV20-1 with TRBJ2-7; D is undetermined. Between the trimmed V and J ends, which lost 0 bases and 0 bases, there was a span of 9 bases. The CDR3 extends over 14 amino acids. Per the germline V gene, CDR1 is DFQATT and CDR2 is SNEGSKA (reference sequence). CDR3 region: CSARDPVISYEQYF. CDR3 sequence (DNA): TGCAGTGCTAGAGACCCGGTTATCTCCTACGAGCAGTACTTC.

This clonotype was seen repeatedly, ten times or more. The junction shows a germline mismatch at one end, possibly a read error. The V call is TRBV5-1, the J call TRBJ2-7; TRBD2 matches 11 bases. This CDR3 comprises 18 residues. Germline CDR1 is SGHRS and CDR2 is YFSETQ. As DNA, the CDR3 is TGCGCCAGCAGCTTGGATGGTAGCGGGAGGGAGATCTCCTACGAACAGTACTTC. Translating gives CASSLDGSGREISYEQYF.

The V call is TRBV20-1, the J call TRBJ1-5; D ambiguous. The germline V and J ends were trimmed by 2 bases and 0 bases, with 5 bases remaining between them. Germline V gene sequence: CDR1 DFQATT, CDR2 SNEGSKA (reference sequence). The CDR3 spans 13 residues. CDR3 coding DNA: TGCAGTGCTAGATGGGGTAGCAATCAGCCCCAGCATTTT. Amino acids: CSARWGSNQPQHF.

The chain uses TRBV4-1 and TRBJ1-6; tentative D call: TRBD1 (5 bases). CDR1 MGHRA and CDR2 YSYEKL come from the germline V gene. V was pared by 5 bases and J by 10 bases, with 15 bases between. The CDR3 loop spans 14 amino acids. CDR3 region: CASSLRQWDSPLHF. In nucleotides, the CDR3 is TGCGCCAGCAGCTTAAGACAGTGGGACTCACCCCTCCACTTT.

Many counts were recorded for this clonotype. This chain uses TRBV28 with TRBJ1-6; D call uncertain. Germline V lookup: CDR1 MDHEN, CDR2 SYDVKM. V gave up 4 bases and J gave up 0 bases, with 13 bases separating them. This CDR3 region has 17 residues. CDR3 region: CASSSPGPSSYNSPLHF. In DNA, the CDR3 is TGTGCCAGCAGTTCGCCCGGGCCTTCCTCCTATAATTCACCCCTCCACTTT.

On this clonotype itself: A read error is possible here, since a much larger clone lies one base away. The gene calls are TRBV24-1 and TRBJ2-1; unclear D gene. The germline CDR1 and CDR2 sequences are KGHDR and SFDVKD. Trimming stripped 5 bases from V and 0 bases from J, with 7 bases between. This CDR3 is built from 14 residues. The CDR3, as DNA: TGTGCCACCAGTGGCACCGGCTCCTACAATGAGCAGTTCTTC. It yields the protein CATSGTGSYNEQFF.

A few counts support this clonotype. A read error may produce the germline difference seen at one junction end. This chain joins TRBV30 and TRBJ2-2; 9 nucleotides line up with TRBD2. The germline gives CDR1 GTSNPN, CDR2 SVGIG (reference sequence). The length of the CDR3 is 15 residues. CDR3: CAWSMNIAGAGELSF. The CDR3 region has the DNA TGTGCCTGGAGTATGAATATAGCGGGAGCCGGGGAGCTGTCTTTT.

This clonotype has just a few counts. CDR3 coding DNA: TGTGCCAGCAGATCCTATATGTCGGGGGACTCTGGAAACACCATATATTTT. Translating it yields CASRSYMSGDSGNTIYF. The V gene is TRBV6-1, the J gene TRBJ1-3; possible D gene TRBD1, 5 bases. Germline V gene sequence: CDR1 MNHNS, CDR2 SASEGT. The CDR3 extends over 17 amino acids. Trimming removed 6 bases from V and 0 bases from J, with 18 bases in between.

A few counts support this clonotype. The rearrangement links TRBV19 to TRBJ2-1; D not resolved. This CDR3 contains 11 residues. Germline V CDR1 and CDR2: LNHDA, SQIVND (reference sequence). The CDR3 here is CAASSYNEQFF. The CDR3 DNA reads TGTGCGGCCAGCTCCTACAATGAGCAGTTCTTC.

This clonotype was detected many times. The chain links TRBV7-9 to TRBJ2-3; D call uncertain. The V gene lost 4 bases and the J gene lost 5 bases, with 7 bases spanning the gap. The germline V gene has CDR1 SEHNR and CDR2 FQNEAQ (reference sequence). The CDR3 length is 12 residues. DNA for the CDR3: TGTGCCAGCAGCTCCCCCGGAGATACGCAGTATTTT. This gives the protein CASSSPGDTQYF.